The sequence of this T cell receptor (beta chain) was determined in a study of blood T cell repertoires in COVID-19. TCRdb keeps only in-frame clones here, not all; method: immunoSEQ multiplex PCR. The sample yields tens of thousands of clones, around 80% seen once. The TCR comes from a human donor in a cohort sampled during active COVID-19. Sequenced input: peripheral blood.

The CDR3 loop reads CASSRGTRYEQFF. In DNA, the CDR3 is TGTGCCAGCAGCCGCGGGACTAGATATGAGCAGTTCTTC. J is TRBJ2-1 and V is TRBV3-1 (or the pseudogene TRBV3-2); 8 bases line up with TRBD2. There are 13 residues in the CDR3. Germline-derived CDR1 and CDR2 are LGHDT and YNNKEL (reference sequence). V gave up 4 bases and J gave up 8 bases; unmatched junction bases: 4.